This T cell receptor (beta chain) emerged from a study of T cell repertoires in cytomegalovirus infection. Worth noting for this clonotype: The target antigen is unknown.

The germline V gene encodes CDR1 SEHNR and CDR2 FQNEAQ (reference sequence). Trimming shortened V by 5 bases and J by 4 bases, and 9 bases separated the two germline ends. This CDR3 has 13 residues. One entry per CDR3 protein results from TCRdb running MiXCR on the reads. The table shows roughly 570,000 distinct CDR3 sequences, with 40% occurring only once. The sequence derives from a human donor in good health (CMV status not recorded). Some clones in this sample may be carry-over from other donors' samples. This specimen consisted of cultured PBMCs, obtained from culture after CMV antigen stimulation. The chain is built from TRBV7-9 and TRBJ2-1, with D maybe TRBD2 (5 bases). Written as DNA, the CDR3 is TGTGCCAGCAGCCGGACTGCGTACAATGAGCAGTTCTTC. It codes for CASSRTAYNEQFF. Based on the CDR3 plus reference TRBV7-9 and TRBJ2-1, the full variable domain is DTGVSQNPRHKITKRGQNVTFRCDPISEHNRLYWYRQTLGQGPEFLTYFQNEAQLEKSRLLSDRFSAERPKGSFSTLEIQRTEQGDSAMYLCASSRTAYNEQFFGPGTRLTVL.